The T cell receptor beta chain described here comes from a study of beta chain features in type 1 diabetes. CD45RO/CCR7/CD25/CD127/CD95/CD27 sorting isolated CD4+ naive, central memory, regulatory and stem cell-like memory cells. All sorted populations exceeded 95% purity. Study-level findings and limits: Cells carrying high TCR expression could end up over-represented when cDNA is sequenced. No resolution was reached here on whether HLA type influences TCRB rearrangement. There was a moderate but significant shortening of TCRB CDR3s in all four CD4+ subsets of Type 1 diabetes patients.

Concerning this clone itself: Its antigen is not identified.

Isolated RNA was reverse transcribed in full, so expressed TCRB transcripts were sequenced. The table came from immunoSEQ multiplex PCR; TCRdb's copy has only in-frame clones and leaves some out. The profile shows 600,000 or so clones, 11% to 15% of them singletons. V shed 5 bases and J 0 bases; nucleotides not matched to a gene: 9. CDR1 SQVTM and CDR2 ANQGSEA come from the germline V gene. The CDR3 covers 15 residues. This clonotype originated in a man between 18 and 29 years old with type 1 diabetes. The genes are TRBV29-1 and TRBJ1-1; 7 bases fit TRBD1. The sample consisted of naive CD4+ T cells from blood. The CDR3 loop reads CSVKRGRTMNTEAFF. The CDR3 coding sequence is TGCAGCGTTAAGAGGGGGCGAACAATGAACACTGAAGCTTTCTTT.